A single TCR beta chain is shown here with its context. From germline, CDR1 is LGHDT and CDR2 YNNKEL (reference sequence). CDR3 length: 18 amino acids. Germline trimming cut 3 bases from V and 5 bases from J; bases unmatched to any gene: 9. These data originate in a study of T cell repertoires in cytomegalovirus infection. Looking at the study overall: Both CMV infection and a matching HLA type were indicated by public TCR beta signatures.

MiXCR, run by TCRdb on the reads, gives a single entry per CDR3 protein. The data contain 450,000 to 550,000 distinct CDR3 sequences, about 17% of them singletons. The chain has TRBV3-1 and TRBJ2-5; 16 nucleotides align to TRBD2. The sequence came from a human donor in good health (CMV status not recorded). Some clones in this sample may be carry-over from other donors' samples. The sample consisted of CD8+ T cells from PBMCs. CDR3 sequence reads: CASSQGTSGGGLEETQYF. In DNA form, the CDR3 reads TGTGCCAGCAGCCAGGGGACTAGCGGGGGGGGTTTGGAGGAGACCCAGTACTTC.